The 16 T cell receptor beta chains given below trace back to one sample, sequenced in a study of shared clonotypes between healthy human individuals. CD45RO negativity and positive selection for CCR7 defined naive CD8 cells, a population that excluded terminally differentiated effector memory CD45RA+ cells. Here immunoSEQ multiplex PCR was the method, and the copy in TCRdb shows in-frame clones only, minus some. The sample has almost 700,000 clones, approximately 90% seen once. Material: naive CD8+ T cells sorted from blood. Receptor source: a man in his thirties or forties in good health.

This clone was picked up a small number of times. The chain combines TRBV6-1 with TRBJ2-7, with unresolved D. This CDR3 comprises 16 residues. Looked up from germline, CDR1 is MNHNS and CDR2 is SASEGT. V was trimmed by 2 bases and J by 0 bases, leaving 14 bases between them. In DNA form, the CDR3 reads TGTGCCAGCAGTGAATATGCGGATAGTAGCTCCTACGAGCAGTACTTC. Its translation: CASSEYADSSSYEQYF.

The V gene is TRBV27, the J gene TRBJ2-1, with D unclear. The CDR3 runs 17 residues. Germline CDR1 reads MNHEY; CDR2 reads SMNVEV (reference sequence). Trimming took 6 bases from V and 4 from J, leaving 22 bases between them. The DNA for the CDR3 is TGTGCCAGCAGATCCACCTCTGCCCGGGCCTTTTACAATGAGCAGTTCTTC. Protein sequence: CASRSTSARAFYNEQFF.

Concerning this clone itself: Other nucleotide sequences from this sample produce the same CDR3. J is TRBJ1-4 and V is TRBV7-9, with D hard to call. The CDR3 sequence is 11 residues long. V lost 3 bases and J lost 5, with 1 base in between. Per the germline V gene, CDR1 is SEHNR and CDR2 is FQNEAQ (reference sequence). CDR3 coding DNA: TGTGCCAGCAGCTTCAATGAAAAACTGTTTTTT. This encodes CASSFNEKLFF.

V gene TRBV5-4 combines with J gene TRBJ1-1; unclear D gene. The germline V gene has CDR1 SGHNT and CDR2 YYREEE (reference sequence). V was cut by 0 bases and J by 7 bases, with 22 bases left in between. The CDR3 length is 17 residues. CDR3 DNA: TGTGCCAGCAGCTTGGATCCAGGAAGCCCCCGAATAAATGAAGCTTTCTTT. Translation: CASSLDPGSPRINEAFF.

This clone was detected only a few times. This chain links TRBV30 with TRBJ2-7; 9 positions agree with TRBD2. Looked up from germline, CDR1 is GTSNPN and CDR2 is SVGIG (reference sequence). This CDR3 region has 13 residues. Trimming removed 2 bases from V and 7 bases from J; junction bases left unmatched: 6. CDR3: CAWSIAGVGEQYF. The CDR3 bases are TGTGCCTGGAGTATAGCGGGAGTAGGTGAGCAGTACTTC.

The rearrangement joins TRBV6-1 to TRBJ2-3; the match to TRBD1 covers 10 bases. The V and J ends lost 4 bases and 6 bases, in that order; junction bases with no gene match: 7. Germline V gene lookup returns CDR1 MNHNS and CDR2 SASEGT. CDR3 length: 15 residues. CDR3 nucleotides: TGTGCCAGCAGTGCATGGGGACAGGGGATGGATACGCAGTATTTT. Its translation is CASSAWGQGMDTQYF.

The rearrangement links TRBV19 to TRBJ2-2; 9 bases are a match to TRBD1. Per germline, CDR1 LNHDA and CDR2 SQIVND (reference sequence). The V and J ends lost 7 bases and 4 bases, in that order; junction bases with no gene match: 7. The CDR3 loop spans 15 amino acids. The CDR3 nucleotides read TGTGCCAGTAACCCGGGACAGGGACTCACCGGGGAGCTGTTTTTT. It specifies CASNPGQGLTGELFF.

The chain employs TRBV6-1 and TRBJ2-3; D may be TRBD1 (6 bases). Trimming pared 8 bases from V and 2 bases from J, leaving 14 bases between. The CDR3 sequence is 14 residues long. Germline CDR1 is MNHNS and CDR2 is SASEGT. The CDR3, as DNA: TGTGCCAGCGAAACAGGGCTCCTCACAGATACGCAGTATTTT. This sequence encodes CASETGLLTDTQYF.

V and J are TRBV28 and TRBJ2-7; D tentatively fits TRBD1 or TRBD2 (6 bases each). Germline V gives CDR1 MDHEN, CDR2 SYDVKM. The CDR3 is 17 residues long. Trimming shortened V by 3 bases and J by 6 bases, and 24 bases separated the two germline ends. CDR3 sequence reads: CASSFPGSRGEILEQYF. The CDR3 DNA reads TGTGCCAGCAGTTTTCCCGGCTCGAGGGGGGAGATTCTCGAGCAGTACTTC.

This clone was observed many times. The CDR3 here is CSVEGRAQGSSYNEQFF. The CDR3 DNA sequence: TGCAGCGTTGAAGGCCGTGCCCAGGGGAGCTCCTACAATGAGCAGTTCTTC. The chain carries TRBV29-1 and TRBJ2-1; maybe TRBD1 (6 bases). Germline loops: CDR1 SQVTM, CDR2 ANQGSEA. V was pared by 1 base and J by 0 bases, with 16 bases between. This CDR3 contains 17 residues.

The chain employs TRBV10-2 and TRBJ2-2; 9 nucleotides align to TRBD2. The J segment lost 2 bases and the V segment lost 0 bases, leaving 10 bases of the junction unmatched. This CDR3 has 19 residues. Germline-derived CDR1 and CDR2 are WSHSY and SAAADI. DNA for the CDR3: TGCGCCAGCAGTGAGTCGGGCCCAGCGGGGGGTATTAACACCGGGGAGCTGTTTTTT. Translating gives CASSESGPAGGINTGELFF.

The CDR3 nucleotides are TGTGCCAGCAGCCAAGTGGGGGGGGATACGCAGTATTTT. Its protein is CASSQVGGDTQYF. The chain combines TRBV4-2 with TRBJ2-3; 7 bases align to TRBD2. The length of the CDR3 is 13 residues. Germline loops: CDR1 LGHNA, CDR2 YNFKEQ. Trimming took 1 base from V and 6 from J; bases not matched to a gene: 1.

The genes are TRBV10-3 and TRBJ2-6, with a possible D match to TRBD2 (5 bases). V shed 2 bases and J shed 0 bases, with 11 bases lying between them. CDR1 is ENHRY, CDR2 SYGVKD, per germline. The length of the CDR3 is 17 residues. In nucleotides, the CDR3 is TGTGCCATCAGTGAGACTAGTAAGGGCTCTGGGGCCAACGTCCTGACTTTC. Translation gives CAISETSKGSGANVLTF.

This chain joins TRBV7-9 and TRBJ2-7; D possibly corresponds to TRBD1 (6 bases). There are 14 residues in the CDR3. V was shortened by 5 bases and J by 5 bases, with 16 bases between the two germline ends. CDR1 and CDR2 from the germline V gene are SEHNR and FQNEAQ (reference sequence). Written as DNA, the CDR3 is TGTGCCAGCAGCCCTCCCGGGACACGAAACGAGCAGTACTTC. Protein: CASSPPGTRNEQYF.

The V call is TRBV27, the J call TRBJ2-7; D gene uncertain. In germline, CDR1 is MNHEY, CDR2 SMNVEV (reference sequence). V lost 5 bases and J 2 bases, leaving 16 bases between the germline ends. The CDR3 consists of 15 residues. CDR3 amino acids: CASSLGGTAAYEQYF. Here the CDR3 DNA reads TGTGCCAGCAGTCTCGGTGGTACAGCTGCCTACGAGCAGTACTTC.

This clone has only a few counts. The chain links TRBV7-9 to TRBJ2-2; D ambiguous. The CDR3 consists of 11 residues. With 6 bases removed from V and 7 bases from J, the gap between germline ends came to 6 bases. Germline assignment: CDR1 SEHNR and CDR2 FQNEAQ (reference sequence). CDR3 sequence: CASSQYGELFF. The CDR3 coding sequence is TGTGCCAGCAGTCAGTACGGGGAGCTGTTTTTT.